Listed below are T cell receptor beta chains from one sample, sequenced in a study of T cell changes during pregnancy in multiple sclerosis. Assay: immunoSEQ multiplex PCR; the TCRdb copy retains only in-frame clones and omits some. This table holds 75,000 to 95,000 clones, around 94% found once. Material: CD4+ T cells from peripheral blood mononuclear cells, obtained after pregnancy. Source of these receptors: a female donor with multiple sclerosis, enrolled in a pregnancy study. Both conserved end residues are part of each CDR3. The D gene is left open where the match is weak. Clone size is shown for a subset of rows, as once, few, many or a class of expanded clone.

V: TRBV19
D: -
J: TRBJ1-1
size: -
CDR3: CASSIWGLAGNTEAFF
DNA: TGTGCCAGTAGTATATGGGGTCTTGCGGGGAACACTGAAGCTTTCTTT

V: TRBV7-9
D: -
J: TRBJ1-1
size: -
CDR3: CASSSVGADTEAFF
DNA: TGTGCCAGCAGCTCAGTGGGGGCGGACACTGAAGCTTTCTTT

V: TRBV18
D: -
J: TRBJ1-2
size: -
CDR3: CASSPLDSVRNYGYTF
DNA: TGTGCCAGCTCACCCCTTGACAGTGTCAGAAACTATGGCTACACCTTC

V: TRBV6-5
D: -
J: TRBJ1-3
size: -
CDR3: CASSPRSLGNTIYF
DNA: TGTGCCAGCAGTCCCCGTAGTTTGGGAAACACCATATATTTT

V: TRBV11-3
D: -
J: TRBJ2-1
size: -
CDR3: CASSLGEVNEQFF
DNA: TGTGCCAGCAGCTTAGGAGAAGTTAATGAGCAGTTCTTC

V: TRBV6-5
D: TRBD1
J: TRBJ2-7
size: once
CDR3: CASSYGPGGKKEQYF
DNA: TGTGCCAGCAGTTACGGGCCAGGGGGAAAAAAAGAGCAGTACTTC

V: TRBV6-4
D: TRBD2
J: TRBJ2-3
size: -
CDR3: CASGNRAGGPTDTQYF
DNA: TGTGCCAGCGGAAATCGTGCGGGAGGACCCACAGATACGCAGTATTTT

V: TRBV11-2
D: -
J: TRBJ1-1
size: -
CDR3: CASSLGQGRSVEAFF
DNA: TGTGCCAGCAGCTTAGGGCAGGGGAGAAGCGTTGAAGCTTTCTTT

V: TRBV6-6
D: -
J: TRBJ2-7
size: -
CDR3: CASSYPRGLSSYEQYF
DNA: TGTGCCAGCAGTTACCCGCGAGGGCTTTCCTCCTACGAGCAGTACTTC

V: TRBV6-5
D: TRBD1
J: TRBJ2-7
size: -
CDR3: CASSLTGVGGEQYF
DNA: TGTGCCAGCAGTTTGACAGGGGTAGGGGGGGAGCAGTACTTC

V: TRBV6-9
D: -
J: TRBJ1-3
size: -
CDR3: CASSYRPVCSGNTIYF
DNA: TGTGCCAGCAGTTATCGTCCGGTCTGCTCTGGAAACACCATATATTTT

V: TRBV7-8
D: -
J: TRBJ2-7
size: -
CDR3: CASSLESNRYSYEQYF
DNA: TGTGCCAGCAGCTTAGAAAGCAATCGCTACTCCTACGAGCAGTACTTC

V: TRBV2
D: TRBD2
J: TRBJ2-1
size: -
CDR3: CASSGDIAGGPGQFF
DNA: TGTGCCAGCAGTGGCGATATAGCGGGAGGGCCAGGGCAGTTCTTC

V: TRBV6-1
D: TRBD1
J: TRBJ1-5
size: -
CDR3: CASSRQGGKHF
DNA: TGTGCCAGCAGCAGACAGGGGGGGAAACATTTT